A single TCR beta chain is shown here with its context. The antigen is undetermined. Described time point: cycle 4 day 1 (C4D1), after about 6 weeks of nivolumab. Relapses following autologous stem cell transplantation were seen in all patients, with brentuximab vedotin exposure varying. Here immunoSEQ multiplex PCR was the method, and the copy in TCRdb shows in-frame clones only, minus some. The data show around 25,000 clones, around three quarters seen once. V was clipped by 3 bases and J by 0 bases; unmatched bases: 8. Germline-derived CDR1 and CDR2 are KGHSH and LQKENI. CDR3 length: 17 amino acids. This sample is part of a study of PD-1 blockade in classical Hodgkin lymphoma. Study results and caveats: CD4+ TCR diversity climbed significantly by C4D1, unlike CD8+ TCR diversity. Healthy donors reportedly exceeded newly diagnosed patients in baseline TCR diversity.

The TCR sequence derives from a human donor with classical Hodgkin lymphoma. V usage is TRBV18 and J usage is TRBJ1-3; 7 bases are shared with TRBD1. Sequenced here: peripheral blood mononuclear cells (PBMCs), sampled before the fourth cycle of nivolumab. The CDR3 reads CASSPYRQGNSGNTIYF. CDR3 DNA sequence: TGTGCCAGCTCACCGTACAGACAGGGAAACTCTGGAAACACCATATATTTT. The full variable domain, its missing parts supplied by reference TRBV18 and TRBJ1-3, is NAGVMQNPRHLVRRRGQEARLRCSPMKGHSHVYWYRQLPEEGLKFMVYLQKENIIDESGMPKERFSAEFPKEGPSILRIQQVVRGDSAAYFCASSPYRQGNSGNTIYFGEGSWLTVV.